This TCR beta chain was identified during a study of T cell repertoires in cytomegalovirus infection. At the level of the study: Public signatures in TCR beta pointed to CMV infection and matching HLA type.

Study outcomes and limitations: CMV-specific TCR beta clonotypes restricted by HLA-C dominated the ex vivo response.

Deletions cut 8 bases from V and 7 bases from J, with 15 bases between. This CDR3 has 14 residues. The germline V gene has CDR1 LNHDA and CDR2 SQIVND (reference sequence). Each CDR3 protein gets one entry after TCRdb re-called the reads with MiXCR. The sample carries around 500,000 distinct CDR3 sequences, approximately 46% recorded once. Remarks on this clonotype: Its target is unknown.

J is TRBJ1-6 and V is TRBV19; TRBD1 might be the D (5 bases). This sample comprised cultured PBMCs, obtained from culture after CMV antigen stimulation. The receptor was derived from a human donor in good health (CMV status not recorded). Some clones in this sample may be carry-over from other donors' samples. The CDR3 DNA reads TGTGCCAGTGGTTTGGCGGGGCTAAATTCACCCCTCCACTTT. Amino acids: CASGLAGLNSPLHF.